This T cell receptor (beta chain) was retrieved from a study of T-cell memory formation after mild COVID-19. TCRdb called the 5' RACE reads again in MiXCR, with one record for every CDR3 protein. The data hold hundreds of thousands of distinct CDR3 sequences, with 18% observed a single time. The sequence came from an adult woman who had mild COVID-19 (a few samples of this study predate the infection). Cell type and time point are not known. Source material: PBMCs or a T cell subset sorted from them (not recorded which).

The CDR3 is CATSDFTSGGVGEQFF. The DNA of the CDR3 is TGTGCCACCAGTGATTTTACTAGCGGGGGAGTGGGAGAGCAGTTCTTC. The rearrangement uses TRBV24-1 and TRBJ2-1; 11 nucleotides align to TRBD2. Germline CDR1 is KGHDR and CDR2 is SFDVKD. This CDR3 is built from 16 residues. The V segment lost 1 base and the J segment 10 bases; nucleotides outside the gene matches: 8.